This T cell receptor (beta chain) emerged from a study of brain T cells in children with intractable seizures. Clones were sequenced by immunoSEQ multiplex PCR, and TCRdb holds only the in-frame ones, with some missing. The sample gives approximately 110,000 clones, approximately 94% of which show up once; 3.8% is in the top ten. This CDR3 has 15 residues. V gave up 6 bases and J gave up 0 bases, with 15 bases separating them. Germline V gene lookup returns CDR1 MDHEN and CDR2 SYDVKM. J is TRBJ2-7 and V is TRBV28, with D possibly being TRBD2 (7 bases). The sequences come from peripheral blood, collected at surgery. The clonotype comes from a boy under two years old with hemimegalencephaly and intractable seizures. In DNA, the CDR3 is TGTGCCAGCAGGCCCGGGGGGCCTCTCTCCTACGAGCAGTACTTC. It is translated as CASRPGGPLSYEQYF. Full variable domain (missing parts from reference TRBV28 and TRBJ2-7): DVKVTQSSRYLVKRTGEKVFLECVQDMDHENMFWYRQDPGLGLRLIYFSYDVKMKEKGDIPEGYSVSREKKERFSLILESASTNQTSMYLCASRPGGPLSYEQYFGPGTRLTVT.